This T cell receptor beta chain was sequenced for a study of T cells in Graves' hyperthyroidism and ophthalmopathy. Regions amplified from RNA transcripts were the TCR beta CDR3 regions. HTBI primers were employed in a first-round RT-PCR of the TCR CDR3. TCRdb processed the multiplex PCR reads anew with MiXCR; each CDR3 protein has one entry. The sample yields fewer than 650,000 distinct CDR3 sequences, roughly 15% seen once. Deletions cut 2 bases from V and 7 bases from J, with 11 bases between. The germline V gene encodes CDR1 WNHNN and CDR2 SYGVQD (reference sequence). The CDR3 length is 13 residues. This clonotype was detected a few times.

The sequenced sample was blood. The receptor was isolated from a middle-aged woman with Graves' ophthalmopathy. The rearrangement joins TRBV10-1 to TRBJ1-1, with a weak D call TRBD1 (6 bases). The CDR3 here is CASSEGGGIEAFF. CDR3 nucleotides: TGCGCCAGCAGTGAGGGAGGGGGGATTGAAGCTTTCTTT.